These 27 T cell receptor beta chains share one sample of origin, sequenced in a study of T cell repertoires in cytomegalovirus infection. TCRdb re-called the reads with MiXCR, one entry per CDR3 protein. The data show 310,000 or so distinct CDR3 sequences, roughly a tenth seen once. Sequenced material: PBMCs. The receptors shown here come from a human donor in good health (CMV status not recorded). Some clones in this sample may be carry-over from other donors' samples.

This clonotype has ten or more counts. This rearrangement joins TRBV12-3 or TRBV12-4 to TRBJ1-2, with D maybe TRBD1 (6 bases). This CDR3 contains 14 residues. The ends were cut back, 6 bases at V and 4 bases at J, with 15 bases in the middle. The CDR3 reads CASSAWQGSYGYTF. The CDR3 DNA sequence: TGTGCCAGCAGCGCATGGCAGGGGAGCTATGGCTACACCTTC.

V usage is TRBV6-1 and J usage is TRBJ2-7; perhaps D is TRBD1 or TRBD2 (5 bases each). Germline V gene sequence: CDR1 MNHNS, CDR2 SASEGT. Trimming left V 8 bases short and J 3 bases short, with 14 bases between. The CDR3 spans 13 residues. The CDR3 here is CASRDPWGYEQYF. The CDR3 DNA follows: TGTGCCAGCCGGGACCCTTGGGGCTACGAGCAGTACTTC.

The sample holds many counts of this clonotype. The chain recombines TRBV20-1 with TRBJ2-5; D is perhaps TRBD2 (5 bases). This CDR3 has 11 residues. Germline assignment: CDR1 DFQATT and CDR2 SNEGSKA (reference sequence). This CDR3 reads CSAPRAGTQYF. The CDR3 DNA follows: TGCAGCGCCCCACGGGCGGGGACCCAGTACTTC.

This clonotype was observed many times. The chain recombines TRBV10-3 with TRBJ2-3; D gene unclear. Germline-derived CDR1 and CDR2 are ENHRY and SYGVKD. The germline V and J ends were trimmed by 3 bases and 7 bases, with 11 bases remaining between them. The CDR3 contains 13 residues. This CDR3 is CAISDSTAYTQYF. CDR3 in DNA: TGTGCCATCAGTGATTCCACAGCTTATACGCAGTATTTT.

This clonotype has more than one count but fewer than ten. The genes are TRBV5-1 and TRBJ1-5; tentatively, D is TRBD1 (5 bases). The CDR3 sequence is 14 residues long. V was shortened by 4 bases and J by 4 bases, with 12 bases between the two germline ends. CDR1 is SGHRS and CDR2 is YFSETQ in the germline V gene. CDR3 loop: CASSPGPPNQPQHF. As DNA, the CDR3 is TGCGCCAGCAGCCCGGGACCGCCTAATCAGCCCCAGCATTTT.

This clonotype was seen repeatedly, ten times or more. The chain joins TRBV12-3 or TRBV12-4 to TRBJ2-1; D might be TRBD2 (6 bases). V lost 8 bases and J lost 2, with 13 bases in between. The CDR3 runs to 14 residues. CDR3 in DNA: TGTGCCAGCGGACCAGGAGGGACCTACAATGAGCAGTTCTTC. As protein: CASGPGGTYNEQFF.

This clonotype was observed at least ten times. The V call is TRBV6-1, the J call TRBJ1-1, with 11 bases fitting TRBD1. The CDR3 has 17 residues. The V and J ends lost 4 bases and 1 base, in that order; junction bases with no gene match: 8. Per the germline V gene, CDR1 is MNHNS and CDR2 is SASEGT. Here the CDR3 reads CASSAGQGALGNTEAFF. The CDR3 nucleotides read TGTGCCAGCAGTGCCGGACAGGGGGCCTTGGGGAACACTGAAGCTTTCTTT.

This clonotype has more than one count but fewer than ten. The chain has TRBV3-1 and TRBJ1-2; 10 positions match TRBD1. Germline lookup yields CDR1 LGHDT and CDR2 YNNKEL (reference sequence). The junction had 3 bases not matched to a gene; V was cut back by 1 base and J by 4 bases. The CDR3 consists of 15 residues. CDR3 region: CASSQGQGAVYGYTF. The CDR3 DNA follows: TGTGCCAGCAGCCAAGGACAGGGGGCGGTCTATGGCTACACCTTC.

The chain links TRBV29-1 to TRBJ1-1; D remains unclear. V lost 4 bases to trimming and J lost 4 bases, with 16 bases between them. Germline V gene sequence: CDR1 SQVTM, CDR2 ANQGSEA. The CDR3 is 14 amino acids. CDR3 bases: TGCAGCGTTGGAGGCCGGGCTGGGAGCACTGAAGCTTTCTTT. It specifies CSVGGRAGSTEAFF.

The sample holds many counts of this clonotype. The genes are TRBV29-1 and TRBJ1-5, with a weak D call TRBD1 (6 bases). V dropped 5 bases and J dropped 2 bases, with 10 bases sitting between them. This CDR3 comprises 13 residues. The germline V gene encodes CDR1 SQVTM and CDR2 ANQGSEA. The CDR3: CSVKGQGNQPQHF. The CDR3 nucleotides are TGCAGCGTTAAGGGACAAGGCAATCAGCCCCAGCATTTT.

The chain is built from TRBV20-1 and TRBJ2-4, with TRBD2 matching over 8 bases. This CDR3 spans 13 amino acids. The J segment lost 6 bases and the V segment lost 2 bases, leaving 3 bases of the junction unmatched. Germline CDR1 reads DFQATT; CDR2 reads SNEGSKA (reference sequence). CDR3 protein: CSARSLAGNIQYF. As DNA, the CDR3 is TGCAGTGCTAGATCTCTAGCGGGAAACATTCAGTACTTC.

Many counts were recorded for this clonotype. The rearrangement joins TRBV6-5 to TRBJ2-5; D gene unclear. Germline V CDR1 and CDR2: MNHEY, SVGAGI. The CDR3 has 15 residues. Trimming stripped 0 bases from V and 1 base from J, with 9 bases between. CDR3 region: CASSYSLRSQETQYF. The DNA for the CDR3 is TGTGCCAGCAGTTACTCGCTCAGGAGCCAAGAGACCCAGTACTTC.

This clonotype was seen ten or more times. The V gene is TRBV28, the J gene TRBJ2-7; D might be TRBD2 (6 bases). Trimming removed 5 bases at V and 3 bases at J, with 23 bases between. Germline CDR1 is MDHEN and CDR2 is SYDVKM. This CDR3 has 17 residues. The CDR3 bases are TGTGCCAGCAGTCGCCGGGGAGGCCGCTGGAGGATCTACGAGCAGTACGTC. Encoded protein: CASSRRGGRWRIYEQYV.

In this sample, this clonotype turned up many times. This chain uses TRBV28 with TRBJ1-5; the match to TRBD1 covers 7 bases. CDR1 is MDHEN and CDR2 is SYDVKM in the germline V gene. The CDR3 is 15 amino acids. Losses at the gene ends were 4 bases for V and 4 bases for J; bases not matched to a gene: 7. The CDR3 sequence is CASSSLGQPNQPQHF. CDR3 bases: TGTGCCAGCAGTTCCTTGGGACAGCCGAATCAGCCCCAGCATTTT.

This clonotype was recorded at least ten times. The chain recombines TRBV28 with TRBJ2-3, with D possibly being TRBD2 (5 bases). CDR3 length equals 11 residues. CDR1 and CDR2 (germline): MDHEN, SYDVKM. V was shortened by 6 bases and J by 6 bases, with 7 bases between the two germline ends. The CDR3 DNA sequence: TGTGCCAGCAGCTCGGGGGATACGCAGTATTTT. It yields the protein CASSSGDTQYF.

This clonotype was counted ten times or more. The V gene is TRBV19, the J gene TRBJ1-5; 8 bases align to TRBD1. From germline, CDR1 is LNHDA and CDR2 SQIVND (reference sequence). There are 17 residues in the CDR3. J was trimmed by 6 bases and V by 4 bases; bases with no gene match: 14. CDR3 sequence reads: CASSTQGGIFFGQPQHF. DNA of the CDR3: TGTGCCAGTAGTACACAGGGGGGCATTTTCTTCGGTCAGCCCCAGCATTTT.

This clonotype was detected ten times or more. The gene calls are TRBV7-6 and TRBJ2-2, with D maybe TRBD1 (6 bases). The CDR3 sequence is 18 residues long. Germline lookup yields CDR1 SGHVS and CDR2 FNYEAQ. V lost 5 bases and J 0 bases, leaving 19 bases between the germline ends. The CDR3 DNA follows: TGTGCCAGCAGCCCACGGGCGAGCAGGGGAACGAACACCGGGGAGCTGTTTTTT. Encoded protein: CASSPRASRGTNTGELFF.

This clonotype occurred many times. The V call is TRBV10-3, the J call TRBJ2-1; 9 positions agree with TRBD1. CDR1 is ENHRY and CDR2 is SYGVKD in the germline V gene. CDR3 length: 16 amino acids. V lost 3 bases to trimming and J lost 4 bases; unmatched junction nucleotides: 7. As DNA, the CDR3 is TGTGCCATCAGTGAACCGGGACAGGGAAAGTACAATGAGCAGTTCTTC. This translates into CAISEPGQGKYNEQFF.

This sequence joins TRBV28 and TRBJ1-1; D unclear. CDR1 MDHEN and CDR2 SYDVKM come from the germline V gene. V lost 3 bases, J lost 1 base, and 9 bases lay in between. The CDR3 extends over 14 amino acids. The CDR3 loop is CASSFDKENTEAFF. Here the CDR3 DNA reads TGTGCCAGCAGTTTTGATAAGGAGAACACTGAAGCTTTCTTT.

This clonotype was seen many times. This chain connects TRBV12-3 or TRBV12-4 to TRBJ1-1; a possible D gene is TRBD1 (6 bases). The CDR3 spans 16 residues. Trimming took off 4 bases at V and 0 bases at J, with 15 bases between the two ends. The CDR3 sequence is CASSYLTGQMNTEAFF. The CDR3 DNA reads as TGTGCCAGCAGTTATCTTACAGGGCAAATGAACACTGAAGCTTTCTTT.

The table lists this clonotype with many counts. The chain employs TRBV5-1 and TRBJ1-1; 8 bases align to TRBD1. CDR1 is SGHRS, CDR2 YFSETQ, per germline. CDR3 length: 15 amino acids. Trimming took 2 bases from V and 1 from J; bases not matched to a gene: 4. The CDR3 sequence: CASSFQGAKNTEAFF. The CDR3, as DNA: TGCGCCAGCAGCTTTCAGGGGGCAAAGAACACTGAAGCTTTCTTT.

This clonotype was counted many times. The genes are TRBV7-2 and TRBJ2-2; 12 nucleotides line up with TRBD1. Germline V gene sequence: CDR1 SGHTA, CDR2 FQGNSA. V dropped 6 bases and J dropped 4; count of bases not matched to a gene: 9. The CDR3 extends over 17 amino acids. The CDR3: CASSPPGQGAGTGELFF. CDR3 sequence (DNA): TGTGCCAGCAGTCCTCCGGGACAGGGGGCCGGCACCGGGGAGCTGTTTTTT.

This chain connects TRBV9 to TRBJ2-1; D is unclear. V dropped 0 bases and J dropped 4 bases, with 5 bases sitting between them. This CDR3 has 13 residues. Germline V CDR1 and CDR2: SGDLS, YYNGEE. As DNA, the CDR3 is TGTGCCAGCAGCGTAGGGCGATACAATGAGCAGTTCTTC. It specifies CASSVGRYNEQFF.

This clonotype has a handful of counts. V is TRBV19 and J is TRBJ1-5; D not resolved. The V gene's germline CDR1 is LNHDA and CDR2 SQIVND (reference sequence). This CDR3 comprises 15 residues. V was cut by 1 base and J by 6 bases, with 13 bases left in between. The CDR3 coding sequence is TGTGCCAGTAGTATAGGCCAGTCCCTCTTTCAGCCCCAGCATTTT. Translated, it gives CASSIGQSLFQPQHF. Variable domain in full (rest from reference TRBV19 and TRBJ1-5): DGGITQSPKYLFRKEGQNVTLSCEQNLNHDAMYWYRQDPGQGLRLIYYSQIVNDFQKGDIAEGYSVSREKKESFPLTVTSAQKNPTAFYLCASSIGQSLFQPQHFGDGTRLSIL.

This clonotype was counted at least ten times. This chain links TRBV20-1 with TRBJ2-1; TRBD2 agrees at 7 bases. The CDR3 contains 14 residues. CDR1 is DFQATT, CDR2 SNEGSKA, per germline (reference sequence). J was trimmed by 0 bases and V by 5 bases; bases with no gene match: 4. In DNA form, the CDR3 reads TGCAGTGCTGGGGGGGGGTTCTCCTACAATGAGCAGTTCTTC. It codes for CSAGGGFSYNEQFF.

This clonotype was observed many times. V usage is TRBV27 and J usage is TRBJ1-5, with D hard to call. V was clipped by 4 bases and J by 9 bases, with 19 bases between them. The CDR3 consists of 15 residues. Germline V lookup: CDR1 MNHEY, CDR2 SMNVEV (reference sequence). The CDR3 reads CASSSLMTGGRPQHF. CDR3 coding DNA: TGTGCCAGCAGTTCCCTAATGACGGGAGGGCGGCCCCAGCATTTT.

This clonotype was seen ten or more times. The rearrangement links TRBV7-2 to TRBJ2-1; the D gene is possibly TRBD1 (6 bases). Germline CDR1 reads SGHTA; CDR2 reads FQGNSA. This CDR3 region has 15 residues. V was trimmed by 1 base and J by 7 bases, leaving 14 bases between them. CDR3 sequence (DNA): TGTGCCAGCAGCTTAGTGGGGGCGGATTGGAATGAGCAGTTCTTC. It is translated as CASSLVGADWNEQFF.